What follows are 13 T cell receptor beta chains derived from one specimen sequenced in a study of T cell clonality in common variable immunodeficiency. These receptors' antigens are unknown. Measured with immunoSEQ multiplex PCR; TCRdb has only the in-frame clones, and not every one. The data show approximately 29,000 clones, with none appearing a single time. General observations from the study: Reportedly, TCR beta sequences from common variable immunodeficiency showed fewer deletions and N-nucleotide insertions.

The specimen sequenced was peripheral blood mononuclear cells. The receptors were sampled from a human donor with common variable immunodeficiency.

This clone was detected only a few times. The read gets to within 3 residues of the CDR3 end, and the germline J gene fills in the rest. This chain joins TRBV11-2 and TRBJ1-4; D remains unclear. In germline, CDR1 is SGHAT, CDR2 FQNNGV. V was cut by 3 bases and J by 1 base, with 6 bases left in between. CDR3 length equals 14 residues. The DNA read from the CDR3 is TGTGCCAGCAGCTTGGACTTAACTAATGAAAAA. It specifies CASSLDLTNEK. The whole CDR3 protein is CASSLDLTNEKLFF.

This clone was counted between two and nine times. The read falls 3 residues short of the CDR3 end, and the missing part is taken from the germline J gene. This rearrangement joins TRBV18 to TRBJ2-7; TRBD2 matches 10 bases. With 0 bases clipped from V and 4 bases from J, the junction kept 3 bases outside the gene matches. Germline loops: CDR1 KGHSH, CDR2 LQKENI. The CDR3 loop spans 15 amino acids. The CDR3 DNA, read in part, is TGTGCCAGCTCACCACCGGGACTAGCGTTGTACGAG. This sequence encodes CASSPPGLALYE. The entire CDR3 protein is CASSPPGLALYEQYF.

Concerning this clone: Other DNA sequences within the sample encode an identical CDR3. The CDR3 region is CASSRGGETQYF. The sequenced CDR3 bases are TGCGCCAGCAGCCGGGGTGGGGAGACC. V is TRBV5-1 and J is TRBJ2-5; maybe TRBD2 (5 bases). The read falls 3 residues short of the CDR3 end, and the missing part is taken from the germline J gene. V lost 4 bases and J lost 5, with 9 bases in between. This CDR3 region has 12 residues. Germline V CDR1 and CDR2: SGHRS, YFSETQ.

CDR3 bases read: TGTGCCAGCAGCCCTAGCGGGGGCCAATACAATGAG. As protein: CASSPSGGQYNE. The full CDR3 protein is CASSPSGGQYNEQFF. The chain has TRBV7-3 and TRBJ2-1; TRBD2 matches at 10 bases. The read terminates 3 residues ahead of where the CDR3 ends, so the germline J gene completes it. The ends lost 5 bases at V and 4 bases at J; junction bases unmatched: 5. The CDR3 covers 15 residues. The germline V gene encodes CDR1 SGHTA and CDR2 FQGTGA.

On this clone itself: The read gets to within 3 residues of the CDR3 end, and the germline J gene fills in the rest. The V call is TRBV5-1, the J call TRBJ1-5; the D gene is possibly TRBD1 (6 bases). CDR3 length equals 19 residues. Germline V gene data show CDR1 as SGHRS and CDR2 as YFSETQ. Trimming took 3 bases from V and 2 from J, leaving 24 bases between them. CDR3 sequence: CASSSPGGAGGVGNQPQHF. The CDR3 bases that were read are TGCGCCAGCAGCTCCCCGGGGGGCGCGGGGGGAGTCGGCAATCAGCCC. The whole variable domain, remainder taken from reference TRBV5-1 and TRBJ1-5, is KAGVTQTPRYLIKTRGQQVTLSCSPISGHRSVSWYQQTPGQGLQFLFEYFSETQRNKGNFPGRFSGRQFSNSRSEMNVSTLELGDSALYLCASSSPGGAGGVGNQPQHFGDGTRLSIL.

In regard to this clone: With the read ending 3 residues before the CDR3 end, the germline J gene is used to fill in that end. This chain connects TRBV19 to TRBJ2-1; D possibly corresponds to TRBD1 (6 bases). V lost 2 bases and J lost 2, with 13 bases in between. The CDR3 is made up of 16 amino acids. The germline gives CDR1 LNHDA, CDR2 SQIVND (reference sequence). Partial CDR3 DNA: TGTGCCAGTAGTATACTTCAGGGGATCACCTACAATGAG. It translates to CASSILQGITYNE. The entire CDR3 is CASSILQGITYNEQFF.

On this clone: Read data end 3 residues before the CDR3 end; the end is taken from the germline J gene. The rearrangement uses TRBV7-6 and TRBJ1-5, with 8 bases that match TRBD1. Germline loops: CDR1 SGHVS, CDR2 FNYEAQ. V shed 5 bases and J 2 bases; nucleotides not matched to a gene: 5. The CDR3 spans 15 residues. CDR3 bases read: TGTGCCAGCAGCCGCTCGGGACAGGGCAATCAGCCC. It translates to CASSRSGQGNQP. From start to end, the CDR3 is CASSRSGQGNQPQHF.

This clone has a handful of counts. The sequenced fragment ends 3 residues before the CDR3 boundary, so the rest is inferred from the germline J gene. Other DNA variants within this sample encode the same CDR3. V usage is TRBV19 and J usage is TRBJ2-1; TRBD1 matches at 8 bases. The CDR3 loop spans 13 amino acids. Trimming removed 6 bases from V and 4 bases from J; junction bases left unmatched: 2. CDR1 and CDR2 (germline): LNHDA, SQIVND (reference sequence). This CDR3 reads CASRTGGYNEQFF. CDR3 DNA, as far as it was read: TGTGCCAGTAGAACAGGGGGTTACAATGAG.

In its sample, this clone was seen many times. The DNA ends 3 residues before the CDR3 does, and the rest of the CDR3 is filled in from the germline J gene. The chain combines TRBV7-9 with TRBJ1-2, with unresolved D. CDR1 is SEHNR, CDR2 FQNEAQ, per germline (reference sequence). Trimming stripped 8 bases from V and 3 bases from J, with 13 bases between. The CDR3 is made up of 13 amino acids. CDR3 residues: CASPKDEHYGYTF. The sequenced part of the CDR3 DNA is TGTGCCAGCCCTAAAGATGAGCACTATGGC.

This clone has a handful of counts. The read terminates 3 residues before the CDR3 end, so the remaining end is supplied by the germline J gene. The V gene is TRBV5-6, the J gene TRBJ2-3; TRBD2 aligns across 9 bases. CDR3 length: 15 residues. Germline V gene lookup returns CDR1 SGHDT and CDR2 YYEEEE. Losses at the gene ends were 6 bases for V and 5 bases for J; bases not matched to a gene: 10. The CDR3 bases that were read are TGTGCCAGCACTGAGGCGGGGGGGCTAGAAGATACG. This sequence encodes CASTEAGGLEDT. The entire CDR3 reads CASTEAGGLEDTQYF.

The table lists this clone with a few counts. The CDR3 extends 3 residues past the end of the read, so its final part is completed from the germline J gene. This chain links TRBV7-2 with TRBJ1-6, with TRBD1 identical over 7 bases. This CDR3 contains 13 residues. Trimming at V came to 5 bases and at J to 7 bases, leaving 2 bases not matched to a gene. The germline gives CDR1 SGHTA, CDR2 FQGNSA. Partial CDR3 DNA: TGTGCCAGCAGCACAGGGGTGAATTCACCC. It encodes CASSTGVNSP. The whole CDR3 reads CASSTGVNSPLHF.

This clone came up a few times. The read terminates 3 residues ahead of where the CDR3 ends, so the germline J gene completes it. The V gene is TRBV7-2, the J gene TRBJ1-6, with a tentative D call TRBD1 (5 bases). The CDR3 length is 14 residues. CDR1 is SGHTA, CDR2 FQGNSA, per germline. Trimming stripped 1 base from V and 8 bases from J, with 9 bases between. The CDR3 loop reads CASSLGRGDSPLHF. Incomplete CDR3 DNA: TGTGCCAGCAGCTTAGGAAGGGGTGATTCACCC.

Turning to this clone: The CDR3 end falls 3 residues outside the read, so it is completed with the germline J gene. The rearrangement uses TRBV7-9 and TRBJ2-5; weak D call: TRBD1 (5 bases). CDR1 is SEHNR, CDR2 FQNEAQ, per germline (reference sequence). This CDR3 has 13 amino acids. With 2 bases removed from V and 4 bases from J, the gap between germline ends came to 8 bases. The CDR3 spells CASSLIGAETQYF. The DNA read from the CDR3 is TGTGCCAGCAGCTTAATTGGGGCAGAGACC.